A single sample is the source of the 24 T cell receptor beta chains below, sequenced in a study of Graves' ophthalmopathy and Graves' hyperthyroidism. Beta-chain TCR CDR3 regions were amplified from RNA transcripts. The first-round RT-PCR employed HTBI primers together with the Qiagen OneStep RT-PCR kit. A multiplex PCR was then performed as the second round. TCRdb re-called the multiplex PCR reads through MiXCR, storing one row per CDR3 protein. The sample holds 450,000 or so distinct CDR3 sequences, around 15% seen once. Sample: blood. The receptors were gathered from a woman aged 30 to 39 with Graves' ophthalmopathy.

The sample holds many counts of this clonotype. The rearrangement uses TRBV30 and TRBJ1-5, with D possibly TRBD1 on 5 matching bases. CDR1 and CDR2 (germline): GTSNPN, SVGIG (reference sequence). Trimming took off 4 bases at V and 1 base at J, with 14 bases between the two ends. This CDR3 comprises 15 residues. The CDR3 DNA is TGTGCCTGGAATAGGGGAGTTTTGAGCAATCAGCCCCAGCATTTT. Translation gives CAWNRGVLSNQPQHF. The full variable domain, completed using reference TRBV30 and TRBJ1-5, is SQTIHQWPATLVQPVGSPLSLECTVEGTSNPNLYWYRQAAGRGLQLLFYSVGIGQISSEVPQNLSASRPQDRQFILSSKKLLLSDSGFYLCAWNRGVLSNQPQHFGDGTRLSIL.

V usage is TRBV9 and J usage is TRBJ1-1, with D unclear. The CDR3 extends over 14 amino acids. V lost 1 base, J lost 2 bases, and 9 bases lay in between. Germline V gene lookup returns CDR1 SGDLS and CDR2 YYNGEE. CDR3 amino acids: CASSVTVGNTEAFF. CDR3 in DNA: TGTGCCAGCAGCGTAACTGTCGGAAACACTGAAGCTTTCTTT.

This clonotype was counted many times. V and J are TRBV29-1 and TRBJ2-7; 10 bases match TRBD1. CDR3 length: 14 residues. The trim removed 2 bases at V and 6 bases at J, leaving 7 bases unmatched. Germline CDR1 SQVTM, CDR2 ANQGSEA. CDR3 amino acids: CSVELGDRGGEQYF. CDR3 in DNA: TGCAGCGTTGAACTCGGGGACAGGGGAGGCGAGCAGTACTTC.

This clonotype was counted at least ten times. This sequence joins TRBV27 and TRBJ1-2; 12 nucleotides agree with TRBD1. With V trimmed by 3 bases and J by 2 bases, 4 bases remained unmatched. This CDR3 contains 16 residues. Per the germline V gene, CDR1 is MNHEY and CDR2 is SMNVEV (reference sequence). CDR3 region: CASSFDGTGGNYGYTF. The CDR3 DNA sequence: TGTGCCAGCAGTTTCGATGGGACAGGGGGCAACTATGGCTACACCTTC.

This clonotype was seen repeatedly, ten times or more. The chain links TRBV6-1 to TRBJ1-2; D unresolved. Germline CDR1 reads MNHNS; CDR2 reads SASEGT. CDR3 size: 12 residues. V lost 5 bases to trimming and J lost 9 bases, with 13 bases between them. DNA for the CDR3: TGTGCCAGCAGTCAAACAGCCGACAGCTACACCTTC. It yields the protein CASSQTADSYTF.

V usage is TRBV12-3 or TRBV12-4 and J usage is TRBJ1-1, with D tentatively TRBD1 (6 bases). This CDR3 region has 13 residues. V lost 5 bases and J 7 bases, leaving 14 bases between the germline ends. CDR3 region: CASSPNRVVEAFF. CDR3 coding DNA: TGTGCCAGCAGTCCCAACAGGGTGGTTGAAGCTTTCTTT.

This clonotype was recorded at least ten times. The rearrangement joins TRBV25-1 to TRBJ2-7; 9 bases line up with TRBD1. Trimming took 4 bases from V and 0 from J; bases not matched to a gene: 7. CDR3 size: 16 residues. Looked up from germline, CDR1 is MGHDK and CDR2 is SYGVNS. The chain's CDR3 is CASSALGQGSSYEQYF. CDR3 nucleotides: TGTGCCAGCAGTGCCTTGGGACAGGGAAGCTCCTACGAGCAGTACTTC.

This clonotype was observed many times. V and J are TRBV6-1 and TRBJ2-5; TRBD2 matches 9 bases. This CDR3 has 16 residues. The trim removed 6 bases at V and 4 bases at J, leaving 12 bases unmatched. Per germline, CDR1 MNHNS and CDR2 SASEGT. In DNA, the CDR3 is TGTGCCAGCAGAGGGTTTGGCGGGGGGGGGACAGAGACCCAGTACTTC. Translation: CASRGFGGGGTETQYF.

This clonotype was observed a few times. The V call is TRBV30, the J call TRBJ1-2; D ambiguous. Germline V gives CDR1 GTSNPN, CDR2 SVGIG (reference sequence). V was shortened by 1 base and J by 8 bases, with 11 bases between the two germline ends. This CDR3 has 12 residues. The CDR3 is CAWSAGSGGYTF. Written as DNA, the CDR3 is TGTGCCTGGAGTGCCGGCTCGGGGGGCTACACCTTC.

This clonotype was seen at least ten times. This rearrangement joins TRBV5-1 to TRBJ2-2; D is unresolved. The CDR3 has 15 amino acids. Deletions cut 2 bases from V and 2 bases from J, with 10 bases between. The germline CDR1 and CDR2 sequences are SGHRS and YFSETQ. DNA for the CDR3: TGCGCCAGCAGCTTTATAGGGCCAAACACCGGGGAGCTGTTTTTT. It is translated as CASSFIGPNTGELFF.

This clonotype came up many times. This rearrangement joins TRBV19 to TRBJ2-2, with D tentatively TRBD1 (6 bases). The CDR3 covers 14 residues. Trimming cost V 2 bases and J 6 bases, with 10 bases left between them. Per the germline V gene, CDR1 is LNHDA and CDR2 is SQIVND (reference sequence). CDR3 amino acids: CASSINRDAGELFF. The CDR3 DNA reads TGTGCCAGTAGTATAAACAGGGACGCCGGGGAGCTGTTTTTT.

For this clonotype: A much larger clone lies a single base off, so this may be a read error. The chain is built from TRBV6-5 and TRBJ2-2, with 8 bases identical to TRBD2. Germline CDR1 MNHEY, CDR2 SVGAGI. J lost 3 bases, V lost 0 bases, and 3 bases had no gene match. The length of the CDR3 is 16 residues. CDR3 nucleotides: TGTGCCAGCAGTTACTCGCCGGGGGGGGACACCGGGGAGCTGTTTTTT. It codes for CASSYSPGGDTGELFF.

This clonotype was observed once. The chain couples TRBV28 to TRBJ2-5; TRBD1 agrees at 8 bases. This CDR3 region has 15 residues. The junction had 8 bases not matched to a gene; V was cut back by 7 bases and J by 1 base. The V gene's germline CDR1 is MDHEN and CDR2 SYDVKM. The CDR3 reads CASKNRGSGQETQYF. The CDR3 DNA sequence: TGTGCCAGCAAGAACAGGGGGAGCGGCCAAGAGACCCAGTACTTC.

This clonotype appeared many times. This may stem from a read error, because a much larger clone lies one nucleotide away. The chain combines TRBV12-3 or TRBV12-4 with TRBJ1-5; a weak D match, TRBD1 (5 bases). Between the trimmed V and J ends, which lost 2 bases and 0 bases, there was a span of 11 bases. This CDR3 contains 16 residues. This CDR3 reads CASSLRQRNSNQPQHF. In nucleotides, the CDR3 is TGTGCCAGCAGTTTAAGACAGAGGAATAGCAATCAGCCCCAGCATTTT.

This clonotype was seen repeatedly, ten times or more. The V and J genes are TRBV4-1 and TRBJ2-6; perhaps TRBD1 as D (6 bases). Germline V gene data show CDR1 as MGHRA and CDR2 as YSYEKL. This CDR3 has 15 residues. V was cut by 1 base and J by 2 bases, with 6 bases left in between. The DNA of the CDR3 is TGCGCCAGCAGCCAAGCAGGGGCTGGGGCCAACGTCCTGACTTTC. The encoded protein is CASSQAGAGANVLTF.

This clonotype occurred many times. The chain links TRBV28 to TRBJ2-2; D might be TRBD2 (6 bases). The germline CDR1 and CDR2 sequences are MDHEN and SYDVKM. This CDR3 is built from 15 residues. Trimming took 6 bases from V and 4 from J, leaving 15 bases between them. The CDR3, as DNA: TGTGCCAGCAGCACCCGGGGGACTTTCACCGGGGAGCTGTTTTTT. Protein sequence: CASSTRGTFTGELFF.

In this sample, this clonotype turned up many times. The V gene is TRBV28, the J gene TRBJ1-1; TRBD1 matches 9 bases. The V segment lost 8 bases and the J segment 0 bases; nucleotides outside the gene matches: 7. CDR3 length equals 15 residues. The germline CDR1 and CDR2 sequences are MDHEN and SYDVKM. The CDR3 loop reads CASRRQGGMNTEAFF. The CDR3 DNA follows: TGTGCCAGCCGTCGACAGGGGGGGATGAACACTGAAGCTTTCTTT.

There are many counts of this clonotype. The CDR3 region is CASIVTANTGELFF. CDR3 in DNA: TGTGCCAGCATTGTGACCGCGAACACCGGGGAGCTGTTTTTT. The V gene is TRBV28, the J gene TRBJ2-2; D remains unclear. Germline CDR1 is MDHEN and CDR2 is SYDVKM. Trimming took 7 bases from V and 0 from J, leaving 9 bases between them. CDR3 length: 14 amino acids.

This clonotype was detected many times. The CDR3 spells CASSPDRPIYGYTF. In DNA form, the CDR3 reads TGTGCCAGCAGTCCTGACAGGCCAATTTATGGCTACACCTTC. The chain is built from TRBV6-5 and TRBJ1-2, with a possible D match to TRBD1 (6 bases). Germline CDR1 MNHEY, CDR2 SVGAGI. The CDR3 has 14 amino acids. Trimming stripped 5 bases from V and 5 bases from J, with 15 bases between.

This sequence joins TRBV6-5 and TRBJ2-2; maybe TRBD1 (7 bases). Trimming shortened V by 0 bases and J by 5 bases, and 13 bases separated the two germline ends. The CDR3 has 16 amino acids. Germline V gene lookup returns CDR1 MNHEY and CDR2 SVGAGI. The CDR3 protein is CASSYSQGGWTGELFF. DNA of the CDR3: TGTGCCAGCAGTTACTCCCAGGGGGGTTGGACCGGGGAGCTGTTTTTT.

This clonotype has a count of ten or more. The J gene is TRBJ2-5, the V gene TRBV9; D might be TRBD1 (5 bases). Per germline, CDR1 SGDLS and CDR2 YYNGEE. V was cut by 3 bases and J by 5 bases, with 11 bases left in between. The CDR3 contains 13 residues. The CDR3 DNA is TGTGCCAGCAGCGCGGCGGCAGGGGAGACCCAGTACTTC. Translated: CASSAAAGETQYF.

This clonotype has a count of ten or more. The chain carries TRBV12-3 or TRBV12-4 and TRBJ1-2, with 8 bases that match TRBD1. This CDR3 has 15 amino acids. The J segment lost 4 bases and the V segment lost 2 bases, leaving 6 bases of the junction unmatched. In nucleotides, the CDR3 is TGTGCCAGCAGTTTACACACAGGGGGAGGCTATGGCTACACCTTC. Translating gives CASSLHTGGGYGYTF.

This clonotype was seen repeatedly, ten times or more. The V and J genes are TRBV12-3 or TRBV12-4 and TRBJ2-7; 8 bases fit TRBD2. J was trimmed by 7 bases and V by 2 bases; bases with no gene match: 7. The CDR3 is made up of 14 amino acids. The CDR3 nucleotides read TGTGCCAGCAGTTTATCCGGGGGGGTCGGGGAGCAGTACTTC. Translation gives CASSLSGGVGEQYF.

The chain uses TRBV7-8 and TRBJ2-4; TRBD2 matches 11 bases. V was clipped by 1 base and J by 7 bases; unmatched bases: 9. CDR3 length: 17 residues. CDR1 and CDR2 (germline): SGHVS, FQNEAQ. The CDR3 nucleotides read TGTGCCAGCAGCTTAGGCATAGCGGGAGGGAGTCAGAACATTCAGTACTTC. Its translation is CASSLGIAGGSQNIQYF.